This T cell receptor (beta chain) appears in the sequencing data of a study of CD8 T cells in ankylosing spondylitis. Study results and limitations: Disease-linked clones reportedly showed significant enrichment in matched ankylosing spondylitis synovial fluid.

TCRdb re-derived calls from the 5' RACE reads in MiXCR, one entry per CDR3 protein. The profile shows more than 110,000 distinct CDR3 sequences, roughly 8% of them singletons. This clonotype has just a few counts. Antigen specificity is unknown. The receptor comes from a male donor with ankylosing spondylitis. Sequenced input: synovial fluid, either unsorted or a sorted T cell fraction (not recorded which).

The CDR3 here is CAISGTGAIYEQYF. The CDR3 DNA sequence: TGTGCCATCAGTGGGACAGGGGCCATCTACGAGCAGTACTTC. The chain couples TRBV10-3 to TRBJ2-7; 9 bases match TRBD1. The germline gives CDR1 ENHRY, CDR2 SYGVKD. V gave up 4 bases and J gave up 3 bases; unmatched junction bases: 4. The CDR3 loop spans 14 amino acids.